A selection of T cell receptor beta chains follows, all from one sample in a study of cytomegalovirus exposure and HLA in healthy donors. The protocol was immunoSEQ multiplex PCR, while the TCRdb copy is restricted to in-frame clones and leaves out a portion. The table shows over 250,000 clones, with approximately 86% occurring only once. The source material was PBMCs. The receptors were gathered from a woman in her twenties or thirties in good health and CMV-seropositive. Each CDR3 is given with its conserved first and last residue. A D gene is named only where the DNA matches it firmly. Rows may omit the clone size; those that give it use once, few, many or a size class.

abundance	j_gene	d_gene	v_gene	CDR3nt	CDR3aa
-	TRBJ1-6	-	TRBV15	TGTGCCACCAGCAGAGAACGGGGTTCACCCCTCCACTTT	CATSRERGSPLHF
-	TRBJ2-7	TRBD2	TRBV5-1	TGCGCCAGCAGCAGCTTCTCTAGCGGGAACTCCTACGAGCAGTACTTC	CASSSFSSGNSYEQYF
-	TRBJ2-2	TRBD2	TRBV7-8	TGTGCCAGCAGCTTAGGGGTTTGGCGGGGGGCCAACACCGGGGAGCTGTTTTTT	CASSLGVWRGANTGELFF
-	TRBJ1-6	-	TRBV9	TGTGCCAGCAGCCCAAAGGGAGCAAATAATTCACCCCTCCACTTT	CASSPKGANNSPLHF
once	TRBJ1-2	TRBD1	TRBV29-1	TGCAGCGTTGAAGATCTGACAGGGGTTAACTATGGCTACACCTTC	CSVEDLTGVNYGYTF
-	TRBJ2-3	TRBD2	TRBV9	TGTGCCGGCAGGGATTTGGCTAGCGGGAGTCCAGATACGCAGTATTTT	CAGRDLASGSPDTQYF
-	TRBJ2-1	-	TRBV11-3	TGTGCCAGCAGCCTAGGACAGTCCCTGGGCTACAATGAGCAGTTCTTC	CASSLGQSLGYNEQFF
-	TRBJ1-1	-	TRBV29-1	TGCAGCGTTGTATGGCCGTTGGGGGTGGCTAACACTGAAGCTTTCTTT	CSVVWPLGVANTEAFF
-	TRBJ1-5	-	TRBV19	TGTGCCAGTAGTATAAGCCCGTATCAGCCCCAGCATTTT	CASSISPYQPQHF
many	TRBJ2-1	TRBD1	TRBV30	TGTGCCTGGAGTGTACTTTTTGGACAGGGGGCTGAGCAGTTCTTC	CAWSVLFGQGAEQFF
-	TRBJ2-2	-	TRBV6-5	TGTGCCAGCAGCTCCCTACGGGCCGGGGAGCTGTTTTTT	CASSSLRAGELFF
-	TRBJ2-2	-	TRBV27	TGTGCCAGCAGTTTAAGGCAGCTCACCGGGGAGCTGTTTTTT	CASSLRQLTGELFF
-	TRBJ2-1	-	TRBV9	TGTGCCAGCAGCCCCACGTCGGGAGATCGGAATGAGCAGTTCTTC	CASSPTSGDRNEQFF
-	TRBJ1-2	-	TRBV27	TGTGCCAGCAGTTTTGGGGAAAACTATGGCTACACCTTC	CASSFGENYGYTF
-	TRBJ2-1	TRBD2	TRBV7-6	TGTGCCAGCAGCTTAGCTCAGGAAGCGGGGGGCAATGAGCAGTTCTTC	CASSLAQEAGGNEQFF
-	TRBJ2-3	-	TRBV30	TGTGCCCTGAATAGGGGGAGCACAGATACGCAGTATTTT	CALNRGSTDTQYF
-	TRBJ2-1	TRBD2	TRBV2	TGTGCCAGCAAGGGGCTAGCGGGGGGATCCTACAATGAGCAGTTCTTC	CASKGLAGGSYNEQFF
-	TRBJ2-2	-	TRBV29-1	TGCAGCGCACTTACAGGTTTAAGCACCGGGGAGCTGTTTTTT	CSALTGLSTGELFF
few	TRBJ2-2	-	TRBV15	TGTGCCACCAGCAGGTTCAGGGGCCCCGGCGGGGAGCTGTTTTTT	CATSRFRGPGGELFF
-	TRBJ2-2	TRBD2	TRBV4-2	TGTGCCAGCAGCCAAGATAACCTAGCGGGAGGCAACACCGGGGAGCTGTTTTTT	CASSQDNLAGGNTGELFF
-	TRBJ2-2	-	TRBV4-2	TGTGCCAGCAGCCAAGATTATCGGAAAGGACTAGACTACAGGGCCGGGGAGCTGTTTTTT	CASSQDYRKGLDYRAGELFF
-	TRBJ1-1	-	TRBV27	TGTGCCAGCAGTTCCTACACTACAGGGACTGAAGCTTTCTTT	CASSSYTTGTEAFF
-	TRBJ2-1	-	TRBV6-4	TGTGCCAGCAGTGACTCGAATTTGGGGGTCGGCCGAGAAAATGAGCAGTTCTTC	CASSDSNLGVGRENEQFF
-	TRBJ2-2	-	TRBV7-9	TGTGCCAGCAGCTCGGGGACGGCGAACACCGGGGAGCTGTTTTTT	CASSSGTANTGELFF
many	TRBJ2-1	-	TRBV6-4	TGTGCCAGCAGTGTAGGGGCAGACAATGAGCAGTTCTTC	CASSVGADNEQFF
-	TRBJ2-3	-	TRBV28	TGTGCCAGCAGTTCTCACACTCAATCTAGCACAGATACGCAGTATTTT	CASSSHTQSSTDTQYF
-	TRBJ2-3	-	TRBV6-5	TGTGCCAGCAGTTCTGGACTATTAACAGATACGCAGTATTTT	CASSSGLLTDTQYF
-	TRBJ2-7	-	TRBV25-1	TGTGCCAGCAGTGATCACGAGCAGTACTTC	CASSDHEQYF
-	TRBJ2-5	TRBD2	TRBV6-1	TGTGCCAGCAGTGAATACCCGGGGGGGAGGGAGACCCAGTACTTC	CASSEYPGGRETQYF
-	TRBJ2-1	TRBD1	TRBV5-6	TGTGCCAGCAGCTTACCTAGGACAGGGGGCGTCTACAATGAGCAGTTCTTC	CASSLPRTGGVYNEQFF
-	TRBJ2-1	-	TRBV11-2	TGTGCCACCCAGGACGGGCACTACGAGCAGTTCTTC	CATQDGHYEQFF
-	TRBJ2-1	TRBD2	TRBV2	TGTGCCAGCAGGTATAGCGGGGTTAGCTCCTACAATGAGCAGTTCTTC	CASRYSGVSSYNEQFF
once	TRBJ1-1	TRBD1	TRBV27	TGTGCCAGCAAAAACGCCGGGACAGGGAGGACTGAAGCTTTCTTT	CASKNAGTGRTEAFF
-	TRBJ2-1	TRBD1	TRBV12-5	TGTGCTAGTGGTTTGGGAAAGACAGGGAAGTCCTACAATGAGCAGTTCTTC	CASGLGKTGKSYNEQFF
-	TRBJ2-1	TRBD2	TRBV13	TGTGCCAGCAGCGCCGAGGCGGGAGCCTACAATGAGCAGTTCTTC	CASSAEAGAYNEQFF
once	TRBJ1-5	-	TRBV4-1	TGCGCCAGCAGCCAAGAATCAGGGGCCGGTCAGCCCCAGCATTTT	CASSQESGAGQPQHF
-	TRBJ2-7	-	TRBV6-5	TGTGCCAGCAGCCCCGGACTCTACGAGCAGTACTTC	CASSPGLYEQYF
-	TRBJ2-5	-	TRBV11-3	TGTGCCAGCAGCTTCGGCGCTGGGGAGGTCGAGACCCAGTACTTC	CASSFGAGEVETQYF
-	TRBJ2-2	-	TRBV1	TGCACCAGCAGCCAAAGAGCGGGGTTGGGGCACACCGGGGAGCTGTTTTTT	CTSSQRAGLGHTGELFF
-	TRBJ1-1	-	TRBV19	TGTGCCAGTAGTATAGATGGGGTATCACACGGCGCTGAAGCTTTCTTT	CASSIDGVSHGAEAFF
-	TRBJ1-1	-	TRBV7-3	TGTGCCAGCAGTCAGATTTCTGGCACTGAAGCTTTCTTT	CASSQISGTEAFF